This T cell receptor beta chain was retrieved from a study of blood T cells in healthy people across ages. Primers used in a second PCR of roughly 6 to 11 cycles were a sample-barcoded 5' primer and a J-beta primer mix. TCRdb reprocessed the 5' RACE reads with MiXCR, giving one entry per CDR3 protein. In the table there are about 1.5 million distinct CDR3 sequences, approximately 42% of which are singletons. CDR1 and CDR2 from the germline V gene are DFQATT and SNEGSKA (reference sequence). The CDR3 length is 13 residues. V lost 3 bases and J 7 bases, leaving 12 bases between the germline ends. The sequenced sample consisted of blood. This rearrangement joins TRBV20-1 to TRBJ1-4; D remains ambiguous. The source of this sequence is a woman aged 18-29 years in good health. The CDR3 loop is CSASGQPGEKLFF. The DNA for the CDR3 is TGCAGTGCTAGCGGGCAGCCGGGTGAAAAACTGTTTTTT.